This record looks at one TCR beta chain sequence and its context. Antigen specificity is unknown. One junction end disagrees with the germline gene, perhaps due to a read error. PCR was performed using 60 Vbeta and 13 Jbeta primers. TCRdb's table, derived via immunoSEQ multiplex PCR, lists solely in-frame clones and lacks some. The data contain roughly 240,000 clones, more than 75% of them singletons. This specimen belongs to a study of cytomegalovirus exposure and HLA in healthy donors. Whole-study results and caveats: Rare TCR sequences dominated, though some public TCRs recurred in many donors. A few CMV-associated chains proved CMV antigen-specific in vitro. Later analysis showed most CMV-associated TCR beta chains appearing HLA-restricted.

CDR3 size: 14 residues. Germline lookup yields CDR1 SEHNR and CDR2 FQNEAQ (reference sequence). This clonotype was sampled from a girl aged 2 to 9 in good health and CMV-seronegative. The rearrangement links TRBV7-9 to TRBJ1-1, with 8 bases aligning to TRBD1. Sequencing used PBMCs. CDR3 sequence (DNA): TGTTCCAGCAGCTCCCAGGGGGCTGGCACTGAAGCTTTCTTT. It codes for CSSSSQGAGTEAFF. The full variable domain, with the rest looked up from reference TRBV7-9 and TRBJ1-1, is DTGVSQNPRHKITKRGQNVTFRCDPISEHNRLYWYRQTLGQGPEFLTYFQNEAQLEKSRLLSDRFSAERPKGSFSTLEIQRTEQGDSAMYLCSSSSQGAGTEAFFGQGTRLTVV.